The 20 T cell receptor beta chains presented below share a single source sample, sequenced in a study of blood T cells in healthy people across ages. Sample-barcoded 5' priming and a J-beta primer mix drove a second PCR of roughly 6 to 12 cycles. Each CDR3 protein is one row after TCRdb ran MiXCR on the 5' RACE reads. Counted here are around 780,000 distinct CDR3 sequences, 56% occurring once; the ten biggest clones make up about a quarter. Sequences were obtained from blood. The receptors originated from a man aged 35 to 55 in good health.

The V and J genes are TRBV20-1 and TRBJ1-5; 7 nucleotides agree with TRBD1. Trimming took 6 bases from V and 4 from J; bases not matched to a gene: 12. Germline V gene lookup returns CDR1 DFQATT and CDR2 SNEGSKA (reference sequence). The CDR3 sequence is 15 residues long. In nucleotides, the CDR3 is TGCAGTGCAAAGACAGGGAGGGCAGAAAATCAGCCCCAGCATTTT. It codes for CSAKTGRAENQPQHF.

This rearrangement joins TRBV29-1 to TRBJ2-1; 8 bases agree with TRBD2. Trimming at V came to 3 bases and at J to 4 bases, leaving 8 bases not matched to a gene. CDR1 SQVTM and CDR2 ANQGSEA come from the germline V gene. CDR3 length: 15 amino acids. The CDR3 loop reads CSVDEVASGYNEQFF. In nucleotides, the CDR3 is TGCAGCGTTGATGAGGTAGCTAGCGGGTACAATGAGCAGTTCTTC.

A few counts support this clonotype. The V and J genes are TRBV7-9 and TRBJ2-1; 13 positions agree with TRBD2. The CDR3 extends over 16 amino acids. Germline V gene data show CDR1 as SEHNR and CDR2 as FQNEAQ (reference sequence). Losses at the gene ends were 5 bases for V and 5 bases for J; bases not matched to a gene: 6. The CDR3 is CASSPPGLAGDNEQFF. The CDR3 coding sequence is TGTGCCAGCAGCCCCCCTGGACTAGCGGGGGACAATGAGCAGTTCTTC.

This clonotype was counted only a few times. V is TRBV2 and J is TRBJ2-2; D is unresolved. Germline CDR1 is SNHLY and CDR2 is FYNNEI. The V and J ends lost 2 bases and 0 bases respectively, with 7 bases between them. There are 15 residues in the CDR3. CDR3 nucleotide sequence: TGTGCCAGCAGTGAAAGGGTAGCGAACACCGGGGAGCTGTTTTTT. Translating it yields CASSERVANTGELFF.

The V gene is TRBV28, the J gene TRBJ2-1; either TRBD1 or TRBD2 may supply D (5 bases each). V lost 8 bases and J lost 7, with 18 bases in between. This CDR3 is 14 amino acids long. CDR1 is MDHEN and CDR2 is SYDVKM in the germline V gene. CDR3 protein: CASGLHGAQNEQFF. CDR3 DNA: TGTGCCAGCGGCCTTCACGGGGCGCAAAATGAGCAGTTCTTC. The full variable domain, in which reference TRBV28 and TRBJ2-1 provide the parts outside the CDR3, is DVKVTQSSRYLVKRTGEKVFLECVQDMDHENMFWYRQDPGLGLRLIYFSYDVKMKEKGDIPEGYSVSREKKERFSLILESASTNQTSMYLCASGLHGAQNEQFFGPGTRLTVL.

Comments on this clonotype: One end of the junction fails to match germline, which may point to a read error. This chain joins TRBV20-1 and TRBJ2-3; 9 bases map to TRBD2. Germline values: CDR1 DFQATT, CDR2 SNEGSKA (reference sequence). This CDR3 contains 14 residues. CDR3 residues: CGAPVPSGADTQYF. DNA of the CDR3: TGCGGTGCCCCCGTCCCTAGCGGGGCAGATACGCAGTATTTT.

The CDR3 nucleotides are TGTGCCACCAGTGAAGATACAGGGTACAGGCATCAGCCCCAGCATTTT. Translating it yields CATSEDTGYRHQPQHF. This chain connects TRBV24-1 to TRBJ1-5; possible D gene TRBD1, 6 bases. Per germline, CDR1 KGHDR and CDR2 SFDVKD. The CDR3 loop spans 16 amino acids. The V and J ends lost 4 bases and 5 bases respectively, with 17 bases between them.

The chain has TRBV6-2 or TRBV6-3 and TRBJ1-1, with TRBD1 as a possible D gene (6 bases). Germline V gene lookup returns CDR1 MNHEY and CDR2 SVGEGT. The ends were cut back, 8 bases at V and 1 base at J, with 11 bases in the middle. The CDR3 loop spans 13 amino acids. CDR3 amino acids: CASGQPWNTEAFF. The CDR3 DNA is TGTGCCAGCGGACAGCCTTGGAACACTGAAGCTTTCTTT.

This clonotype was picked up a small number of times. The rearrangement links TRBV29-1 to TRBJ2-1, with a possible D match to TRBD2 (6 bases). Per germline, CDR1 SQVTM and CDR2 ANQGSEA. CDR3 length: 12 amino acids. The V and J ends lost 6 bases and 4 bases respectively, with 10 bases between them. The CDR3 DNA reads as TGCAGCGTCCGTAGCGGATACAATGAGCAGTTCTTC. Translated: CSVRSGYNEQFF.

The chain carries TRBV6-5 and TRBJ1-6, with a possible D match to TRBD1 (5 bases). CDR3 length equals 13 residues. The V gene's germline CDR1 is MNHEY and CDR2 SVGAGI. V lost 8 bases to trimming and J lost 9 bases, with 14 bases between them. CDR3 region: CASRREGASPLHF. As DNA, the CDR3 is TGTGCCAGCCGCAGGGAAGGGGCTTCACCCCTCCACTTT.

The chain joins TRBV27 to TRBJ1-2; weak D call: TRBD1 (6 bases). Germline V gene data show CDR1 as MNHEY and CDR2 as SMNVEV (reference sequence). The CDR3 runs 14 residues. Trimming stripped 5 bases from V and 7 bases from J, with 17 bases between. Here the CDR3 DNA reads TGTGCCAGCAGTCCCGCGGGGGCCTCGGTTGGCTACACCTTC. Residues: CASSPAGASVGYTF.

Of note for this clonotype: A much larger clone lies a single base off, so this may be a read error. CDR3 in amino acids: CASSWTGETQYF. The DNA for the CDR3 is TGTGCCAGCAGTTGGACAGGGGAGACCCAGTACTTC. The V gene is TRBV6-5, the J gene TRBJ2-5, with 8 bases matching TRBD1. Looked up from germline, CDR1 is MNHEY and CDR2 is SVGAGI. V was clipped by 4 bases and J by 5 bases; unmatched bases: 0. CDR3 length: 12 amino acids.

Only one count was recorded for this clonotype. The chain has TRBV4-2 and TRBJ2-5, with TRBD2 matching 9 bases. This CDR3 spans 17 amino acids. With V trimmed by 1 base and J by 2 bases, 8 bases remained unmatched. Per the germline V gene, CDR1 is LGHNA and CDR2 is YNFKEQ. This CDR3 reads CASSQAASGDFQETQYF. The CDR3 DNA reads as TGTGCCAGCAGCCAAGCGGCTAGCGGGGATTTTCAAGAGACCCAGTACTTC.

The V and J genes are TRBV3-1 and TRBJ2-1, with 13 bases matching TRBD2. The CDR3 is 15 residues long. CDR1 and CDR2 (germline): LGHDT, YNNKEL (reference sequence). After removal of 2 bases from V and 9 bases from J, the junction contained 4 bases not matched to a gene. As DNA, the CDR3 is TGTGCCAGCAGCCAAACTAGCGGGGGGGGAGGTGAGCAGTTCTTC. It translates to CASSQTSGGGGEQFF.

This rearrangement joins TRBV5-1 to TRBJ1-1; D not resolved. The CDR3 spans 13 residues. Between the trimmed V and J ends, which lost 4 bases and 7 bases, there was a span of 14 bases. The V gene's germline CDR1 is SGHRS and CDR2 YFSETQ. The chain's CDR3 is CASSLRFEGEAFF. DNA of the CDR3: TGCGCCAGCAGCCTTCGGTTTGAGGGTGAAGCTTTCTTT.

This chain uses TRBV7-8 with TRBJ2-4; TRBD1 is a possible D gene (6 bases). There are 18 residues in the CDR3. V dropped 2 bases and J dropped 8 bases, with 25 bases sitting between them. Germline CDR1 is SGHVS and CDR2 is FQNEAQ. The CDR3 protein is CASSLLTGTAEPLDIQYF. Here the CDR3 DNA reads TGTGCCAGCAGCTTATTAACAGGGACCGCCGAGCCCCTGGACATTCAGTACTTC.

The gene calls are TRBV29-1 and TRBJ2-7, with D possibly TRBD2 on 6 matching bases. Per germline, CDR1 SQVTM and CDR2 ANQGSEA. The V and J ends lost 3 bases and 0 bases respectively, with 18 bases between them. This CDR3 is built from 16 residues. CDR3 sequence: CSVDSPVASASYEQYF. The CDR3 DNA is TGCAGCGTTGACAGTCCGGTTGCTAGCGCCTCCTACGAGCAGTACTTC.

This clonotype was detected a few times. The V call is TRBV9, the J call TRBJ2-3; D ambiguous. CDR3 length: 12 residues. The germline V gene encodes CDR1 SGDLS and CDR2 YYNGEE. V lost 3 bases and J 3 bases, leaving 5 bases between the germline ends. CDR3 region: CASSAWTDTQYF. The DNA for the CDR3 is TGTGCCAGCAGCGCCTGGACAGATACGCAGTATTTT. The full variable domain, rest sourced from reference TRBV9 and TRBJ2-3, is DSGVTQTPKHLITATGQRVTLRCSPRSGDLSVYWYQQSLDQGLQFLIQYYNGEERAKGNILERFSAQQFPDLHSELNLSSLELGDSALYFCASSAWTDTQYFGPGTRLTVL.

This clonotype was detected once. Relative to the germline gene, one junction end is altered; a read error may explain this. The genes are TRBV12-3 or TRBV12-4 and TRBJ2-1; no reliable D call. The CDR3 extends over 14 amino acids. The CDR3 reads CASRAVSSYNEQFF. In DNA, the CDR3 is TGTGCCAGCAGGGCAGTAAGCTCCTACAATGAGCAGTTTTTC.

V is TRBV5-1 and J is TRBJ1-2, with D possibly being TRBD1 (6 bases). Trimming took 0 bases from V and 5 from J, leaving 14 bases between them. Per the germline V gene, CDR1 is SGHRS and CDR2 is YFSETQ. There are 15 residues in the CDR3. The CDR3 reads CASSLAEGQSYGYTF. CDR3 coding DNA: TGCGCCAGCAGCTTGGCAGAAGGACAGTCTTATGGCTACACCTTC.